This record concerns one T cell receptor (beta chain) sequence. No antigen is known for it. The CDR3 extends 3 residues past the end of the read, so its final part is completed from the germline J gene. V dropped 3 bases and J dropped 6; count of bases not matched to a gene: 6. There are 15 residues in the CDR3. The V gene's germline CDR1 is ENHRY and CDR2 SYGVKD. These data belong to a study of Tregs in tolerant kidney transplant recipients. Study context: Related graft donors supplied nonmyeloablative bone marrow transplants, and mixed chimerism was transient.

Here immunoSEQ multiplex PCR was the method, and the copy in TCRdb shows in-frame clones only, minus some. This table lists tens of thousands of clones. CD4+CD25+CD127- Tregs, CD4+CD25- non-Tregs, CD4 and CD8 cells were sorted. Study observations and caveats: Validation in larger populations is needed because few patients were studied.

The sample was CD4+ T cells from blood, taken before the transplant. The chain combines TRBV10-3 with TRBJ1-1; 11 bases are a match to TRBD1. This TCR came from a human donor who received a combined kidney and bone marrow transplant. The CDR3 DNA, read in part, is TGTGCCATCAGTGAAGGGGACAGGGGGAGGGCTGAA. It is translated as CAISEGDRGRAE. The entire CDR3 reads CAISEGDRGRAEAFF.